These 3 T cell receptor beta chains originate from one sample sequenced in a study of human T cells and chemical hapten exposure. Time point meaning: patch test 1, 2 weeks after DPC sensitization. Treatment denoted: therapeutic diphenylcyclopropenone sensitization with weekly scalp DPC. TCRdb itself ran the RACE reads through MiXCR, one entry per CDR3 protein. The table records around 120,000 distinct CDR3 sequences, 12% of them present only once. Specimen: whole blood, collected in connection with sensitization to the hapten diphenylcyclopropenone (DPC). The receptors here all came from a woman in her 50s with alopecia areata. Some clones in this sample may be carry-over from other donors' samples.

This clonotype was recorded at least ten times. The chain recombines TRBV5-1 with TRBJ1-1; weak D call: TRBD1 (6 bases). V lost 0 bases to trimming and J lost 11 bases, with 23 bases between them. Germline V gives CDR1 SGHRS, CDR2 YFSETQ. The CDR3 runs to 16 residues. CDR3 protein: CASSLDPQGTNPVAFF. The CDR3 DNA is TGCGCCAGCAGCTTGGATCCCCAGGGGACAAACCCGGTGGCTTTCTTT. Looking up the rest from reference TRBV5-1 and TRBJ1-1 gives the full variable domain: KAGVTQTPRYLIKTRGQQVTLSCSPISGHRSVSWYQQTPGQGLQFLFEYFSETQRNKGNFPGRFSGRQFSNSRSEMNVSTLELGDSALYLCASSLDPQGTNPVAFFGQGTRLTVV.

This clonotype has ten or more counts. This rearrangement joins TRBV12-3 or TRBV12-4 to TRBJ1-1; weak D call: TRBD1 (5 bases). The CDR3 sequence is 12 residues long. With 7 bases removed from V and 7 bases from J, the gap between germline ends came to 13 bases. The chain's CDR3 is CASIRGQGEAFF. The CDR3 coding sequence is TGTGCCAGCATCAGAGGGCAGGGTGAAGCTTTCTTT.

This clonotype was counted ten times or more. V and J are TRBV4-3 and TRBJ2-5, with 7 bases matching TRBD1. The CDR3 loop spans 15 amino acids. V was clipped by 3 bases and J by 2 bases; unmatched bases: 6. Germline values: CDR1 LGHNA, CDR2 YSLEER. The CDR3: CASSHDPGQQETQYF. The CDR3, as DNA: TGCGCCAGCAGCCATGATCCGGGACAGCAAGAGACCCAGTACTTC.